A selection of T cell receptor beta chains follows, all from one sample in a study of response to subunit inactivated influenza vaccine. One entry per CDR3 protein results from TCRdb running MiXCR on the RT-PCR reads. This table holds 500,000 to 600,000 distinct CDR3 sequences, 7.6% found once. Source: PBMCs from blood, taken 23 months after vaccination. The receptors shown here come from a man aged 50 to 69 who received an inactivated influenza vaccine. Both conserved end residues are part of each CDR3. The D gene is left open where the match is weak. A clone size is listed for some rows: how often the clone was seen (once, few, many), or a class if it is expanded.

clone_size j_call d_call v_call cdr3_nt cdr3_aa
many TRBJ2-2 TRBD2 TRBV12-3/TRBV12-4 TGTGCCAGCAGTACGGGACTAGGCAGGGGGGAGCTGTTTTTT CASSTGLGRGELFF
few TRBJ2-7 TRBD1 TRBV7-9 TGTGCCAGCAGCCGAGACCGGGACAGACACTACGAGCAGTACTTC CASSRDRDRHYEQYF
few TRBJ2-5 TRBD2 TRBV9 TGTGCCAGCAGCCAGAACCCCAAACTCGGGCTAGCGGGTAATCAAGAGACCCAGTACTTC CASSQNPKLGLAGNQETQYF
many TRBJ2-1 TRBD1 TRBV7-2 TGTGCCAGCAGCTTAGTGGGGACAGGGGCGAATGAGCAGTTCTTC CASSLVGTGANEQFF
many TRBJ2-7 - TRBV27 TGTGCCAGCAGTTTATATGGAGGGCTACGAGGGCAGTACTTC CASSLYGGLRGQYF
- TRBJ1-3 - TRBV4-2 TGTGCCAGCAGGCCGGGGCCGGCCGTCTCTGGAGACACCATATATTTT CASRPGPAVSGDTIYF
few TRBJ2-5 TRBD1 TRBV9 TGTGCCAGCAGCGTAGGGGGGACAGGAACTCGAGAGACCCAGTACTTC CASSVGGTGTRETQYF
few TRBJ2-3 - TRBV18 TGTGCCAGCTCACCAGATCAGAGGTATACGCAGTATTTT CASSPDQRYTQYF
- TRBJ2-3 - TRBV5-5 TGTGCCAGCAGCTCGGACAGGGCGGGGGGAGATACGCAGTATTTT CASSSDRAGGDTQYF
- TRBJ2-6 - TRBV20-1 TGCAGTGCTACATACGGCCTTGGTCTCTCGGGGGCCAACTTCCTGACTTTC CSATYGLGLSGANFLTF
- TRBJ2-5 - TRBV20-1 TGCAGTGCTGGAGGGTTGGAGACCCAGTACTTC CSAGGLETQYF
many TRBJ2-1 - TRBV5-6 TGTGCCAGCAGCTTGGGGAACCGGGGTTCCTATGAGCAGTTCTTC CASSLGNRGSYEQFF
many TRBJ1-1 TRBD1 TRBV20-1 TGCAGTGCCTGGGGACAGGGGAGCCCTGAAGCTTTCTTT CSAWGQGSPEAFF
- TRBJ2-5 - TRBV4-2 TGTGCCAGCAGCCAGAACCGTGGGGAGACCCAGTACTTC CASSQNRGETQYF
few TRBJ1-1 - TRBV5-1 TGCGCCAGCAGCTGGGCTGGGCGGAACACTGAAGCTTTCTTT CASSWAGRNTEAFF
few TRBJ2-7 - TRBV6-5 TGTGCCAGCAGTTTACACAGGGATCTGTACGAGCAGTACTTC CASSLHRDLYEQYF
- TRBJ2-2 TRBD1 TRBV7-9 TGTGCCAGCAGCTCCCCCGGGACAGGGCGGGAGCTGTTTTTT CASSSPGTGRELFF
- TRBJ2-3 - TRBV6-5 TGTGCCAGCAGTTATTTGGTGGCCTTACCAGATACGCAGTATTTT CASSYLVALPDTQYF
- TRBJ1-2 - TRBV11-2 TGTGCCAGCAGCTTAGATCACCATTCCTTTGGTGGCTACACCTTC CASSLDHHSFGGYTF
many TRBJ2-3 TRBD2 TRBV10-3 TGTGCCATTAGGGTAGCGGGAGGGACAGATACGCAGTATTTT CAIRVAGGTDTQYF
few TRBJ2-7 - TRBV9 TGTGCCAGCAGCGTAGATGTCAGAGGGTTCTACGAGCAGTACTTC CASSVDVRGFYEQYF
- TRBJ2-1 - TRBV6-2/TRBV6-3 TGTGCCAGCAGACAGGACTTTTATAGGAATGAGCAGTTCTTC CASRQDFYRNEQFF